The clone carrying this T cell receptor beta chain was counted between two and nine times. Its matching antigen is unknown. These data come from a study of T-cell reconstitution after alpha-beta-depleted transplantation in children. Unique molecular identifiers were built into the TCRbeta library. TCRdb used MiXCR to reprocess the PCR reads, holding one entry per CDR3 protein. The sample consists of approximately 500,000 distinct CDR3 sequences, about a quarter of them appearing once. Germline V gene lookup returns CDR1 MNHEY and CDR2 SMNVEV (reference sequence). Trimming removed 4 bases from V and 4 bases from J, with 11 bases in between. This CDR3 is 13 amino acids long. Study outcomes and limitations: In patients about two months after transplant, alpha-beta T cells reportedly arose from several hundred expanded graft clones. Where some patients showed high TCRbeta diversity at day 60, it came from recipient T cells and thymic progenitors that had survived. The authors attributed T-cell counts and diversity one year after transplant mostly to newly produced T cells.

The genes are TRBV27 and TRBJ2-7, with D maybe TRBD1 (5 bases). This receptor was identified in a boy less than two years old with Wiskott-Aldrich syndrome, due to receive a stem cell transplant. The sequenced sample was PBMCs, obtained before TCRalphabeta/CD19-depleted stem cell transplant. The CDR3 nucleotides are TGTGCCAGCAGTTCTTGGGGCCGGTACGAGCAGTACTTC. Amino acids: CASSSWGRYEQYF.